Given below is one T cell receptor (beta chain) in context. V was trimmed by 4 bases and J by 2 bases, leaving 8 bases between them. Germline values: CDR1 LNHDA, CDR2 SQIVND (reference sequence). There are 13 residues in the CDR3. The sample is drawn from a study of PD-1 blockade in classical Hodgkin lymphoma. Sequenced by immunoSEQ multiplex PCR; TCRdb stores in-frame clones only, minus some. The table includes about 90,000 clones, about nine tenths detected once. Sample time point: cycle 4 day 1 (C4D1), after 6 weeks of nivolumab. No patient escaped relapse after autologous stem cell transplantation, and brentuximab vedotin exposure varied.

The receptor was isolated from a human donor with classical Hodgkin lymphoma. The specimen was peripheral blood mononuclear cells (PBMCs), collected before the fourth cycle of nivolumab. This rearrangement joins TRBV19 to TRBJ1-2, with D uncertain. The CDR3 protein is CASSRSGNYGYTF. In nucleotides, the CDR3 is TGTGCCAGTAGTAGGTCCGGGAACTATGGCTACACCTTC.